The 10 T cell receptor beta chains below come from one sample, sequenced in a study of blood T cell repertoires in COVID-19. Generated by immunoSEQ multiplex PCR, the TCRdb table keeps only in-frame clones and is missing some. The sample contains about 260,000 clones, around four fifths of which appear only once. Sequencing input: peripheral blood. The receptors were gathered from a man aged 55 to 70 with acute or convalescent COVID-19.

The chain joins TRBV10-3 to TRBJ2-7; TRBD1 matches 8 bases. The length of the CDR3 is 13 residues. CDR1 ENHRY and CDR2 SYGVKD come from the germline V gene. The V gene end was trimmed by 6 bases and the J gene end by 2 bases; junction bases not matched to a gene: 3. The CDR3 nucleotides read TGTGCCATCAGGGCGGGACAGGCCTACGAGCAGTACTTC. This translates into CAIRAGQAYEQYF.

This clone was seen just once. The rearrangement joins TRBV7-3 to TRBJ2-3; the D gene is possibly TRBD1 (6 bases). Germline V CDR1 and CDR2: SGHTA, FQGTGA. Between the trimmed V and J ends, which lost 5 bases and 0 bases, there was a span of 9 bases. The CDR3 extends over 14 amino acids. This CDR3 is CASSPGQSTDTQYF. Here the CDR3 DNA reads TGTGCCAGCAGCCCTGGACAGAGCACAGATACGCAGTATTTT.

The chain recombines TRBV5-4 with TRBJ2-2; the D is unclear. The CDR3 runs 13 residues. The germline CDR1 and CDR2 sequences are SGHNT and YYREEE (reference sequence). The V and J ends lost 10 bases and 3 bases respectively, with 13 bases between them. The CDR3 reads CALKSAYTGELFF. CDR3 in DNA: TGTGCCCTAAAGAGCGCCTACACCGGGGAGCTGTTTTTT.

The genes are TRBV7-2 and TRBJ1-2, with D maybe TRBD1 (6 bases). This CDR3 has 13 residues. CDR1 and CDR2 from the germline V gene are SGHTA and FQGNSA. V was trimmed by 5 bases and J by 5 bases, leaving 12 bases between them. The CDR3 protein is CASSQGTQYGYTF. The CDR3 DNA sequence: TGTGCCAGCAGCCAGGGGACACAGTATGGCTACACCTTC.

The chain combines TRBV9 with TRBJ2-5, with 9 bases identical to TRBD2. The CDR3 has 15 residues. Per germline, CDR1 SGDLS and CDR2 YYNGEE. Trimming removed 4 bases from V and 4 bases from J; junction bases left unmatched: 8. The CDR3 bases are TGTGCCAGCAGCCTCGGCGGGGGGGCATTAGAGACCCAGTACTTC. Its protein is CASSLGGGALETQYF.

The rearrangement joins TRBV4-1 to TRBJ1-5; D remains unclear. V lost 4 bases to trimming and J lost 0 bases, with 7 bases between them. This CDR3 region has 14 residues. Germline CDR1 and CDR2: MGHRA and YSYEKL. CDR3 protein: CASSPAYSNQPQHF. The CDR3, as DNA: TGCGCCAGCAGCCCTGCCTATAGCAATCAGCCCCAGCATTTT.

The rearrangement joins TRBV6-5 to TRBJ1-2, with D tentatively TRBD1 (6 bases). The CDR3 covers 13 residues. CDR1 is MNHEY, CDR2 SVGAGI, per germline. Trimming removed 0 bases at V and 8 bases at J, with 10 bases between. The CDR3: CASSYSRQGGYTF. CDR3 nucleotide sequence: TGTGCCAGCAGTTACTCTCGGCAGGGGGGCTACACCTTC.

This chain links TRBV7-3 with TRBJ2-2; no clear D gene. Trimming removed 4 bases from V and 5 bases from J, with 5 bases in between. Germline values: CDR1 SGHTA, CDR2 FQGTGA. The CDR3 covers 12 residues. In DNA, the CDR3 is TGTGCCAGCAGCTACTCTACCGGGGAGCTGTTTTTT. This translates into CASSYSTGELFF.

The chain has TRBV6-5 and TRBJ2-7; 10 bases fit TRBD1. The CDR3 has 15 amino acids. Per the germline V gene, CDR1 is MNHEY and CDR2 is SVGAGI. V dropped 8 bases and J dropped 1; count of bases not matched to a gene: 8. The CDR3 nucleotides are TGTGCCAGCTCCCAGGGACAGGGGATTTCCTACGAGCAGTACTTC. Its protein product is CASSQGQGISYEQYF.

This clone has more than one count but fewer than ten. The CDR3 DNA reads as TGCAGTGCCAGTTCGGGACTAGAGCCTTACATTCAGTACTTC. Translation gives CSASSGLEPYIQYF. The chain carries TRBV20-1 and TRBJ2-4; 8 bases are shared with TRBD2. J lost 8 bases, V lost 6 bases, and 12 bases had no gene match. In germline, CDR1 is DFQATT, CDR2 SNEGSKA (reference sequence). The CDR3 contains 14 residues.